This TCR beta chain was documented in a study of blood T cell repertoires in COVID-19 (dated by TCRdb to about 2020). About the study as a whole: The collaborator samples originated in the United States, Italy and Spain and spanned the acute and convalescent phases of COVID-19. The prospective study material was composed of cDNA or gDNA derived from T cells, B-cell-depleted T cells, or PBMCs. Subjects who had been exposed to COVID-19, were actively infected with it, or had recovered from it provided the deeply sampled blood TCRbeta repertoires that made up the dataset. Sample metadata almost always included a de-identified subject ID, COVID-19 status, age in years and sex. Where available, HLA class I and class II types were taken from metadata supplied by the sample provider and were not determined by assay-based typing. The samples were drawn from two sources: the first 160 participants of the ongoing ImmuneRACE study, and approximately 1,300 subjects contributed by 6 global collaborators. The repertoires were released in a freely available public database intended as a resource for research on the immune response to SARS-CoV-2.

Results and caveats for the whole study, not just this receptor: The amount of clinical and demographic metadata varied by source and participant and was provided uncurated.

This clone was seen once. Its antigen specificity is not known. Base quality data are lacking; no much larger clone is found one base away. The immunoSEQ Assay, a bias-controlled multiplex PCR, was used to amplify TCRbeta CDR3 regions from genomic DNA. The study's processing was this. The number of nucleated cells in each sample was estimated by amplification of reference gene primers within the assay. To quantify the absolute abundance of each unique TCRbeta CDR3 rearrangement, sequence reads were collapsed and filtered. For each sample, productive Simpson clonality was calculated by taking the square root of Simpson's diversity index across productive rearrangements. TCRdb provides this immuneACCESS table in a form limited to in-frame rearrangements. Some clones are lacking; in checked studies, under half of them reflect an unresolved V gene, and why the rest are absent is not known. That table is the source of V, J and clone size, and D and trimming were worked out from the DNA. Present in this sample are 180,000 or so clones, approximately 87% of which were seen just once. The top ten clonotypes cover just under 2.5% of the sample.

Whole blood was collected in K2EDTA tubes by collaborating institutions according to the institutions' own protocols. Collaborator samples were shipped for TCRbeta analysis as frozen whole blood, isolated PBMCs, or DNA extracted from either sample type. The germline V gene (reference sequence) sets CDR1 to LNHDA and CDR2 to SQIVND. V drops 4 bases and J drops 6 bases, leaving 19 bases in between. The CDR3 runs 17 residues from the cysteine to the phenylalanine. Left in the record is the CDR3 DNA by itself, 51 bases read in frame from the first base. The TCR sequence derives from a man aged 35 to 55 with active or convalescent COVID-19. The sequenced sample consisted of peripheral blood. The chain was built from TRBV19 and TRBJ1-6; the D segment cannot be called with confidence. The nucleotide sequence reads as follows: TGTGCCAGTAGTAATACCTTGAAGGAGGTTGTTAATTCACCCCTCCACTTT. This is translated as CASSNTLKEVVNSPLHF.